This T cell receptor beta chain is drawn from a study of CD8+ T cells in alopecia areata. At the level of the study: Patients in the treated group were given tofacitinib by mouth, 5 to 10 mg twice a day.

Extraction and reverse transcription of RNA yielded cDNA as the sequencing template. The protocol was immunoSEQ multiplex PCR, while the TCRdb copy is restricted to in-frame clones and leaves out a portion. The sample shows 150,000 to 200,000 clones, under 80% of them seen only once. CDR1 is SQVTM, CDR2 ANQGSEA, per germline. This CDR3 is 11 amino acids long. Trimming left V 6 bases short and J 1 base short, with 6 bases between. The sample's treatment: oral pan-JAK inhibitor, 5-10 mg twice daily. Specimens obtained from alopecia areata patients comprised lesional scalp punch biopsies and peripheral blood. Overall study findings and caveats: Clonality was higher in lesional than normal scalp, especially in alopecia totalis/universalis.

Remarks on this clone: Its antigen is as yet unknown. The sample carries other DNA sequences with the same CDR3.

The specimen was CD4+ T cells sorted from blood, collected at roughly week 49, from a patient treated with tofacitinib. The sequence was obtained from a human donor with alopecia areata. The chain uses TRBV29-1 and TRBJ1-2, with a weak D call TRBD1 (5 bases). In DNA form, the CDR3 reads TGCAGCGTGGGGGTTAACTATGGCTACACCTTC. It is translated as CSVGVNYGYTF.